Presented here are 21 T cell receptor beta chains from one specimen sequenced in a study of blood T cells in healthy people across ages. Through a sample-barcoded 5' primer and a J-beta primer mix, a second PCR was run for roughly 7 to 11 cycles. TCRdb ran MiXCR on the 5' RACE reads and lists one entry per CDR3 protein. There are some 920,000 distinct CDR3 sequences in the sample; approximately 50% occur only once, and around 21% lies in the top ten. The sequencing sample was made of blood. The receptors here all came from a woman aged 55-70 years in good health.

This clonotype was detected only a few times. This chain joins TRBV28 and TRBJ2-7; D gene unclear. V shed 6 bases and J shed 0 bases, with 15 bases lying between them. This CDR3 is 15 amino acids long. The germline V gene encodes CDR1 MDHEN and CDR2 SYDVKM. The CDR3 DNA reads TGTGCCAGCAGCTCATACCCCGGGTCCTCCTACGAGCAGTACTTC. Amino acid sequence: CASSSYPGSSYEQYF.

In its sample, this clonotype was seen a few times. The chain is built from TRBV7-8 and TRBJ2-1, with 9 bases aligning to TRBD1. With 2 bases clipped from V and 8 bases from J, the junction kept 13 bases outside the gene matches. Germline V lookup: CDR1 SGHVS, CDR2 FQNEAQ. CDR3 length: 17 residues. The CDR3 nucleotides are TGTGCCAGCAGCTTATCTTATGGGGGACAGGGATTCTATGAGCAGTTCTTC. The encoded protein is CASSLSYGGQGFYEQFF.

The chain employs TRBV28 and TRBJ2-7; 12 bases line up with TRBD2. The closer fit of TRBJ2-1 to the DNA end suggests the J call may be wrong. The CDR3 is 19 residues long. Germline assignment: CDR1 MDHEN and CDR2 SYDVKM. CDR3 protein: CASSSGHSGLAGKRNEQFF. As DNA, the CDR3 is TGTGCCAGCAGTTCGGGTCATAGCGGACTAGCGGGAAAAAGGAATGAGCAGTTCTTC.

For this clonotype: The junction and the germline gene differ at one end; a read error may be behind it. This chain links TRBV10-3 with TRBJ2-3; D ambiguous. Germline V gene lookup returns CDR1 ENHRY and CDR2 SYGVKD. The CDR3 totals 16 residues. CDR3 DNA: TGTGTCATCAGTGATGGTGGGGAACCATACACAGATACGCAGTATTTT. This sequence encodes CVISDGGEPYTDTQYF.

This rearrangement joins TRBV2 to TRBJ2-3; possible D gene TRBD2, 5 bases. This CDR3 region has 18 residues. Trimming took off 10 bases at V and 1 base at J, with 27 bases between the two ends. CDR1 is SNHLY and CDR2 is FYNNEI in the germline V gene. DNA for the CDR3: TGTGCCACTTCTAGGGAGTGGTTCGGTAGAGGAGGCACAGATACGCAGTATTTT. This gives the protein CATSREWFGRGGTDTQYF.

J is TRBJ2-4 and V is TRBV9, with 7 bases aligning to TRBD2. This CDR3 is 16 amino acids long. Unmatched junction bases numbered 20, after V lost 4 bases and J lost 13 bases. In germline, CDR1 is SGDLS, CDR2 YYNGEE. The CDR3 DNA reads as TGTGCCAGCAGCTCCCTTTCGGGAGGAGCCTATAATGAGCAGTACTTC. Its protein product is CASSSLSGGAYNEQYF.

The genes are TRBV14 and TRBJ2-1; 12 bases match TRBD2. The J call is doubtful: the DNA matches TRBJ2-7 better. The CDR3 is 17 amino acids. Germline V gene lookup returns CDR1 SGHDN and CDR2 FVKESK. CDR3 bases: TGTGCCAGCAGCCAACTAGCGGGAGGGAGCTCCTACAATGAGCAGTACTTC. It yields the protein CASSQLAGGSSYNEQYF.

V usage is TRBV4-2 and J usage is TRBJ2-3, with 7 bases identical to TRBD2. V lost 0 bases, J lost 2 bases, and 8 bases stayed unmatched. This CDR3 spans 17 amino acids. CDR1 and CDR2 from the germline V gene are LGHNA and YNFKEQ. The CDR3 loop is CASSQDLGTTYTDTQYF. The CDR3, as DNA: TGTGCCAGCAGCCAAGATTTGGGGACTACTTACACAGATACGCAGTATTTT.

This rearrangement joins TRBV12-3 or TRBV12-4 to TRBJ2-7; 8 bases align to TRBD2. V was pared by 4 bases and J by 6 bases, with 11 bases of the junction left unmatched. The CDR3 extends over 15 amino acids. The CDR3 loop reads CASSWGRAGVGEQYF. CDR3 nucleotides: TGTGCCAGCAGTTGGGGACGAGCGGGAGTAGGCGAGCAGTACTTC.

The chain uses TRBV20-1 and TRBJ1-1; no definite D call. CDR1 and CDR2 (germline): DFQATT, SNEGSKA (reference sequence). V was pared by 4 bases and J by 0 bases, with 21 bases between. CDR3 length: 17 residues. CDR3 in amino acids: CSAMIADTVWMNTEAFF. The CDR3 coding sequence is TGCAGTGCTATGATCGCGGATACGGTTTGGATGAACACTGAAGCTTTCTTT.

The CDR3 here is CASTYRVAGANVLTF. DNA for the CDR3: TGTGCCAGCACCTACAGGGTTGCAGGGGCCAACGTCCTGACTTTC. The chain carries TRBV7-9 and TRBJ2-6; possibly TRBD1 for D (6 bases). V lost 7 bases to trimming and J lost 4 bases, with 14 bases between them. Germline V lookup: CDR1 SEHNR, CDR2 FQNEAQ (reference sequence). The CDR3 has 15 residues.

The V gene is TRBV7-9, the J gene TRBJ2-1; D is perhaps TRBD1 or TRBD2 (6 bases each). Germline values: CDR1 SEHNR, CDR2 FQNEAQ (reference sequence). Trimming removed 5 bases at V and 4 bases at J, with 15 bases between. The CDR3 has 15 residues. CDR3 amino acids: CASSTTGAAYNEQFF. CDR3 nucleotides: TGTGCCAGCAGCACCACGGGGGCAGCGTACAATGAGCAGTTCTTC.

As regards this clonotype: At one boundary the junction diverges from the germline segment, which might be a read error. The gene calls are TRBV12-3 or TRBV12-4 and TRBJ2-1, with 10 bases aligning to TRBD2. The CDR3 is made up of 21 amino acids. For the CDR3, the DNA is TGTGCCAGTAGTTCCTCGACGTGGGCTAGCGGGAGCCTAAGCTCCTACAATGAGCAGTTCTTC. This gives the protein CASSSSTWASGSLSSYNEQFF.

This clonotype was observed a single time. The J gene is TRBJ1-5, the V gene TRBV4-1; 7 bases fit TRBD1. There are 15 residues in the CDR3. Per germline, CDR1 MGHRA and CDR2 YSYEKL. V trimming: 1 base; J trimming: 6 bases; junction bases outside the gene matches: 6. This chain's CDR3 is CASSQGEGGPQPQHF. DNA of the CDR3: TGCGCCAGCAGCCAAGGGGAAGGGGGCCCTCAGCCCCAGCATTTT.

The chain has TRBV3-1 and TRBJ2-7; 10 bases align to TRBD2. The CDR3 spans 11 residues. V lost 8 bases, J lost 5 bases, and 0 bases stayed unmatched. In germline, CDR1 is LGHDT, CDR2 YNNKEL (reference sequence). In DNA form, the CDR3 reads TGTGCCAGCGGGACTAGCGACGAGCAGTACTTC. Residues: CASGTSDEQYF.

CDR3 residues: CATSPSYQGNLETQYF. The DNA for the CDR3 is TGTGCCACCAGCCCAAGCTATCAGGGGAACTTAGAGACCCAGTACTTC. The chain couples TRBV24-1 to TRBJ2-5; D is perhaps TRBD1 (6 bases). The CDR3 has 16 amino acids. Germline V lookup: CDR1 KGHDR, CDR2 SFDVKD. V dropped 7 bases and J dropped 4 bases, with 21 bases sitting between them.

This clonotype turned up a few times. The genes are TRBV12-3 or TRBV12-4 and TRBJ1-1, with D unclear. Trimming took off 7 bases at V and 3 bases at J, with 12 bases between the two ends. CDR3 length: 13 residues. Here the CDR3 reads CASTLGVHTEAFF. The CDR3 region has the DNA TGTGCCAGCACCCTCGGGGTTCACACTGAAGCTTTCTTT.

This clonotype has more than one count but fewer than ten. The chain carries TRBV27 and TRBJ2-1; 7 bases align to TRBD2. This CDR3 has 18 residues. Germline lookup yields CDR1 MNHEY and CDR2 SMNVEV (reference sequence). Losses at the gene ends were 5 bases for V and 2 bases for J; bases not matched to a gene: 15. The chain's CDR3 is CASSPIRGGRETYNEQFF. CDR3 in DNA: TGTGCCAGCAGTCCTATCCGGGGTGGGCGGGAGACCTACAATGAGCAGTTCTTC.

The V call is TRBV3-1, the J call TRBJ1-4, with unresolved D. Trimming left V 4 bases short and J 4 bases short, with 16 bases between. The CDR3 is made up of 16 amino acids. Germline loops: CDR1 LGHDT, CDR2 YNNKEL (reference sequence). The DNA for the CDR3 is TGTGCCAGCAGCCTTACACCAGAAATGGATAATGAAAAACTGTTTTTT. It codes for CASSLTPEMDNEKLFF.

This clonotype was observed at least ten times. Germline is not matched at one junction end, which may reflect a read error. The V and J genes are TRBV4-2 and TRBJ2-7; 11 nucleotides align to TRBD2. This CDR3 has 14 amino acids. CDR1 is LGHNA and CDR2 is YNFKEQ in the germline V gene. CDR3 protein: CASSQGTSGYEQYF. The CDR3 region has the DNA TGCGCCAGCAGCCAAGGGACTAGCGGATACGAGCAGTACTTC.

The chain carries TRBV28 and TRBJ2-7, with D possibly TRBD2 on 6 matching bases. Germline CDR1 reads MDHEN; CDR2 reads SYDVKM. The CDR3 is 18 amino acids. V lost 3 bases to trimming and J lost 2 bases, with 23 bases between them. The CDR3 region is CASSFPRVNSGDTYEQYF. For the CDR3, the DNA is TGTGCCAGCAGTTTTCCCCGGGTGAATAGCGGAGACACCTACGAGCAGTACTTC.